These 3 T cell receptor beta chains originate from one sample sequenced in a study of blood T cell repertoires in COVID-19. Clones were read by immunoSEQ multiplex PCR, and TCRdb kept only the in-frame ones, dropping some. Of about 230,000 clones in the sample, roughly 83% were seen once. Source material: peripheral blood. These receptors came from a woman in her fifties or sixties with acute or convalescent COVID-19.

This clone occurred once. The V call is TRBV27, the J call TRBJ2-1; 12 bases agree with TRBD2. This CDR3 spans 16 amino acids. Germline V lookup: CDR1 MNHEY, CDR2 SMNVEV (reference sequence). Unmatched junction bases numbered 9, after V lost 6 bases and J lost 6 bases. For the CDR3, the DNA is TGTGCCAGCAGCACTCAAGGACTAGCGGGGACCAATGAGCAGTTCTTC. Amino acid sequence: CASSTQGLAGTNEQFF.

This clone appeared a single time. One end of the junction is discordant with germline, which a read error may explain. The J gene is TRBJ2-5, the V gene TRBV7-7; 8 positions agree with TRBD1. In germline, CDR1 is SSHAT, CDR2 FNYEAQ (reference sequence). CDR3 length: 16 amino acids. The CDR3 DNA reads as TGTGCTAGCAGCTTAGCCGGGACAGGCTTTCAAGAGACCCAGTACTTC. Encoded protein: CASSLAGTGFQETQYF. Full variable domain (remainder filled in from reference TRBV7-7 and TRBJ2-5): GAGVSQSPRYKVTKRGQDVTLRCDPISSHATLYWYQQALGQGPEFLTYFNYEAQPDKSGLPSDRFSAERPEGSISTLTIQRTEQRDSAMYRCASSLAGTGFQETQYFGPGTRLLVL.

The chain employs TRBV19 and TRBJ1-5, with a weak D call TRBD1 (6 bases). The CDR3 length is 14 residues. Trimming left V 4 bases short and J 0 bases short, with 7 bases between. The germline gives CDR1 LNHDA, CDR2 SQIVND (reference sequence). This CDR3 is CASSTDSSNQPQHF. In DNA, the CDR3 is TGTGCCAGTAGTACGGACAGTAGCAATCAGCCCCAGCATTTT. Full variable domain (missing parts from reference TRBV19 and TRBJ1-5): DGGITQSPKYLFRKEGQNVTLSCEQNLNHDAMYWYRQDPGQGLRLIYYSQIVNDFQKGDIAEGYSVSREKKESFPLTVTSAQKNPTAFYLCASSTDSSNQPQHFGDGTRLSIL.